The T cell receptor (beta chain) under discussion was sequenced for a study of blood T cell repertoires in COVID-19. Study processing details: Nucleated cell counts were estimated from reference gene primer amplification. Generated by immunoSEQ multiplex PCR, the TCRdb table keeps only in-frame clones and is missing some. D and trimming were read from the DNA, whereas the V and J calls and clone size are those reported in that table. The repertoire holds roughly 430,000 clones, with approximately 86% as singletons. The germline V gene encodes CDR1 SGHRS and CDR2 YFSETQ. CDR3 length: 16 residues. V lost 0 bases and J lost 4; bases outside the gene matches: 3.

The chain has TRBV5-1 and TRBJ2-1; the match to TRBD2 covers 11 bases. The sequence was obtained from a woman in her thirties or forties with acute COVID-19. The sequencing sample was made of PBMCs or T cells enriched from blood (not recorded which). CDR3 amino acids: CASSLVASGGYNEQFF. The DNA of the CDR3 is TGCGCCAGCAGCTTGGTGGCTAGCGGGGGGTACAATGAGCAGTTCTTC.